These 9 T cell receptor beta chains came from one sample sequenced in a study of Ad26.COV2.S vaccination and SARS-CoV-2 variants (dated by TCRdb to about 2021). In light of the paper, this sample's treatment or condition label describes: approximately 18 received Ad26.COV2.S at low or high dose, single or two shots; 5 received placebo; per-sample allocation not given. For vaccine and placebo recipients, the sequenced repertoires came from samples collected on day 63 after the first injection. The library was produced with the immunoSEQ multiplex PCR assay. TCRdb re-hosts the immuneACCESS table, in-frame sequences only. Its copies lack some clones; in the studies checked, an unresolved V gene accounts for under half of them, and the cause for the rest is not known. The sample has about 370,000 clones on record, about 88% of them singletons. The ten largest account for 3.5% of the sample. Specimen: peripheral blood, collected in a trial of Ad26.COV2.S vaccine versus placebo. These TCRs come from a person between 18 and 65 years old who received the Ad26.COV2.S COVID-19 vaccine or a placebo.

This chain connects TRBV19 to TRBJ1-1; D is ambiguous. Deletions cut 9 bases from V and 8 bases from J, with 13 bases between. Per germline, CDR1 LNHDA and CDR2 SQIVND (reference sequence). There are 11 residues in the CDR3. The CDR3: CASRQGREAFF. CDR3 DNA: TGTGCCAGCCGTCAAGGACGAGAAGCTTTCTTT.

The chain is built from TRBV6-6 and TRBJ1-1; 8 nucleotides line up with TRBD1. Germline V gene sequence: CDR1 MNHNY, CDR2 SVGAGI (reference sequence). With 7 bases clipped from V and 9 bases from J, the junction kept 10 bases outside the gene matches. This CDR3 contains 13 residues. The CDR3, as DNA: TGTGCCAGCACCGACGGACAGGGCACAAAAGCTTTCTTT. This encodes CASTDGQGTKAFF.

The chain combines TRBV29-1 with TRBJ2-7; 7 bases line up with TRBD1. From germline, CDR1 is SQVTM and CDR2 ANQGSEA. This CDR3 is 12 amino acids long. J was trimmed by 2 bases and V by 4 bases; bases with no gene match: 2. For the CDR3, the DNA is TGCAGCGTTGGGCAGGGGGCCTACGAGCAGTACTTC. Translated, it gives CSVGQGAYEQYF.

Concerning this clone: The same CDR3 also results from other DNA sequences found in this sample. This chain connects TRBV7-8 to TRBJ2-5; D gene uncertain. Trimming took off 5 bases at V and 2 bases at J, with 9 bases between the two ends. The CDR3 loop spans 13 amino acids. Germline-derived CDR1 and CDR2 are SGHVS and FQNEAQ. The CDR3 DNA sequence: TGTGCCAGCAGCCTACCTGGGCAAGAGACCCAGTACTTC. It specifies CASSLPGQETQYF.

This chain connects TRBV5-6 to TRBJ1-2; no reliable D call. Germline CDR1 SGHDT, CDR2 YYEEEE. Trimming removed 0 bases at V and 3 bases at J, with 9 bases between. The CDR3 is 14 residues long. The CDR3 sequence: CASSLGRNHYGYTF. In DNA form, the CDR3 reads TGTGCCAGCAGCTTGGGGAGGAACCACTATGGCTACACCTTC.

This clone was detected a few times. This sequence joins TRBV27 and TRBJ1-2; 7 positions agree with TRBD1. There are 13 residues in the CDR3. The V and J ends lost 4 bases and 4 bases, in that order; junction bases with no gene match: 3. Germline loops: CDR1 MNHEY, CDR2 SMNVEV (reference sequence). The chain's CDR3 is CASSSQGGYGYTF. CDR3 nucleotides: TGTGCCAGCAGTTCCCAGGGGGGCTATGGCTACACCTTC.

The chain combines TRBV18 with TRBJ2-5; no firm D call. This CDR3 is built from 11 residues. The germline gives CDR1 KGHSH, CDR2 LQKENI. Trimming stripped 5 bases from V and 2 bases from J, with 3 bases between. The DNA for the CDR3 is TGTGCCAGCTCAGATCAAGAGACCCAGTACTTC. As protein: CASSDQETQYF. Full variable domain (remainder filled in from reference TRBV18 and TRBJ2-5): NAGVMQNPRHLVRRRGQEARLRCSPMKGHSHVYWYRQLPEEGLKFMVYLQKENIIDESGMPKERFSAEFPKEGPSILRIQQVVRGDSAAYFCASSDQETQYFGPGTRLLVL.

The genes are TRBV3-1 (or the pseudogene TRBV3-2) and TRBJ1-6; D may be TRBD1 (6 bases). The CDR3 extends over 15 amino acids. V gave up 7 bases and J gave up 7 bases, with 17 bases separating them. CDR1 is LGHDT and CDR2 is YNNKEL in the germline V gene (reference sequence). This CDR3 is CASTLKQGGNSPLHF. For the CDR3, the DNA is TGTGCCAGCACCTTAAAACAGGGTGGGAATTCACCCCTCCACTTT.

The V gene is TRBV7-2, the J gene TRBJ2-7; D perhaps matches TRBD2 (5 bases). Trimming shortened V by 7 bases and J by 3 bases, and 28 bases separated the two germline ends. Germline V gives CDR1 SGHTA, CDR2 FQGNSA. There are 18 residues in the CDR3. CDR3 sequence (DNA): TGTGCCAGCACCCTTAGACCCCTCCTGGACTGGTCCCACTACGAGCAGTACTTC. Protein product: CASTLRPLLDWSHYEQYF.